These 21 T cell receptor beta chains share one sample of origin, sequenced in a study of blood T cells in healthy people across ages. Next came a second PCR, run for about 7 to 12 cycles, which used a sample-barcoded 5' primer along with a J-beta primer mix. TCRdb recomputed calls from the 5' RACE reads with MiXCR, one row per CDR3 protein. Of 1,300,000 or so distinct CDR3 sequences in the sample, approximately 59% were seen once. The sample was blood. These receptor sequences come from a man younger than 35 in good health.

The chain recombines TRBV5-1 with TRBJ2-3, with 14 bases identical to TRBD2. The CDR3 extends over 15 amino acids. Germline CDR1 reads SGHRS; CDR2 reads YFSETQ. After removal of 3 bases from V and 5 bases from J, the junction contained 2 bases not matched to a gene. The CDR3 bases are TGCGCCAGCAGCTCGGGACTAGCGGGAGAAGATACGCAGTATTTT. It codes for CASSSGLAGEDTQYF.

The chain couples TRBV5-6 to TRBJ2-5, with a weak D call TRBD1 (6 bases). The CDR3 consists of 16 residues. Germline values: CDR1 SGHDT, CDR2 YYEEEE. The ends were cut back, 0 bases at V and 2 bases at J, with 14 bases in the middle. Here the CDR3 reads CASSLVWGPRQETQYF. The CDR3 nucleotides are TGTGCCAGCAGCTTGGTTTGGGGGCCGAGGCAAGAGACCCAGTACTTC.

DNA for the CDR3: TGTGCCAGCAGCCTCTCCATCGACAGGGTGGAGACCCAGTACTTC. It specifies CASSLSIDRVETQYF. The chain carries TRBV4-2 and TRBJ2-7, with 7 bases fitting TRBD1. The DNA end favors TRBJ2-5, so the J call may be wrong. The CDR3 is 15 amino acids. The V gene's germline CDR1 is LGHNA and CDR2 YNFKEQ.

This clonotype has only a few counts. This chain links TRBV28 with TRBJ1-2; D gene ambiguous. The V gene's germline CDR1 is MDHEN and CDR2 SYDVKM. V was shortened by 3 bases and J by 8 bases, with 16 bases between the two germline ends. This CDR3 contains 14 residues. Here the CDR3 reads CASSLVRNFGGYTF. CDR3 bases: TGTGCCAGCAGTTTGGTCAGGAACTTTGGAGGCTACACCTTC.

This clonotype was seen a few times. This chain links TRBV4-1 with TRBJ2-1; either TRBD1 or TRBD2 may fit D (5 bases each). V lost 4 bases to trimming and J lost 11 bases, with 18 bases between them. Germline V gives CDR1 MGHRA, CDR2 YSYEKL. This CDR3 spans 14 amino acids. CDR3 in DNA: TGCGCCAGCAGCCTCTCATTTGGGGACCCCAAGCAGTTCTTC. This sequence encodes CASSLSFGDPKQFF.

CDR3: CASSATGLDEQFF. The CDR3 DNA reads TGTGCCAGCAGTGCTACAGGGTTGGATGAGCAGTTCTTC. The chain recombines TRBV12-3 or TRBV12-4 with TRBJ2-1, with D possibly matching TRBD1 (6 bases). The CDR3 contains 13 residues. Trimming shortened V by 5 bases and J by 8 bases, and 13 bases separated the two germline ends.

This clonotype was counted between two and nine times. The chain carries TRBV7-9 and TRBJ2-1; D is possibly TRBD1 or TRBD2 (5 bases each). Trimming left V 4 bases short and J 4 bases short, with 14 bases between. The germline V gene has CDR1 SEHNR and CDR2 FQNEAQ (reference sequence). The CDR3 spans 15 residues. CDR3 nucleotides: TGTGCCAGCAGCTCAATCGGGACGGAGTACAATGAGCAGTTCTTC. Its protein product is CASSSIGTEYNEQFF. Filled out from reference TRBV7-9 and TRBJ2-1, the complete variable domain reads DTGVSQNPRHKITKRGQNVTFRCDPISEHNRLYWYRQTLGQGPEFLTYFQNEAQLEKSRLLSDRFSAERPKGSFSTLEIQRTEQGDSAMYLCASSSIGTEYNEQFFGPGTRLTVL.

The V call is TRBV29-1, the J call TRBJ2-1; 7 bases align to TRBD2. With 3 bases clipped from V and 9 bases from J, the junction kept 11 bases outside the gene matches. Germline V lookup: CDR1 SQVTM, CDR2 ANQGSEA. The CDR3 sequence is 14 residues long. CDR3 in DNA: TGCAGCGTTGACCTTAGCGGGTTGGGTGGTGAGCAGTTCTTC. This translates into CSVDLSGLGGEQFF.

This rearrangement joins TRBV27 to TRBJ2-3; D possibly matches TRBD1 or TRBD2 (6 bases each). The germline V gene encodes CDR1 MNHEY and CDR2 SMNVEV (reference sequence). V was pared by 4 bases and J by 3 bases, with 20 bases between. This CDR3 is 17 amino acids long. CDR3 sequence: CASSSIQRGAKTDTQYF. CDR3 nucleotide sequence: TGTGCCAGCAGTTCTATCCAAAGGGGGGCCAAGACAGATACGCAGTATTTT.

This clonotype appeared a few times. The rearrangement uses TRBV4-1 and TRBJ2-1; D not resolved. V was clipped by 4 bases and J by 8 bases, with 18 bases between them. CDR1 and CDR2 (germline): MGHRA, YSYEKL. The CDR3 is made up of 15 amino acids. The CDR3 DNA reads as TGCGCCAGCAGCCGGCTACCGAAGAGGCCGGATGAGCAGTTCTTC. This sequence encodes CASSRLPKRPDEQFF.

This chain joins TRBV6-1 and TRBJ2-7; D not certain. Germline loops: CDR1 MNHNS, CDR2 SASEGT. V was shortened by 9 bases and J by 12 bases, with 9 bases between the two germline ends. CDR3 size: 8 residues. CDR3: CASPHWYF. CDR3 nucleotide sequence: TGTGCCAGTCCCCACTGGTACTTC.

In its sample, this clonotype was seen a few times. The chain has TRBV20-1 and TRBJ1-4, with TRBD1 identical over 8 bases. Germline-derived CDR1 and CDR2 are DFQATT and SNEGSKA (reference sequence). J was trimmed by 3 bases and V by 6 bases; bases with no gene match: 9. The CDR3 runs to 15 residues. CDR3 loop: CSAKPTGGANEKLFF. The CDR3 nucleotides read TGCAGTGCGAAGCCCACAGGGGGTGCTAATGAAAAACTGTTTTTT.

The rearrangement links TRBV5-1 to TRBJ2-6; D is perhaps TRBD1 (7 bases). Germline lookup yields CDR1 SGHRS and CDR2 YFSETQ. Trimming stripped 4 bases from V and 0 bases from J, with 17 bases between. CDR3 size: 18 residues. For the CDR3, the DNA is TGCGCCAGCAGCACGACGACAGGGACTTTCTCTGGGGCCAACGTCCTGACTTTC. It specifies CASSTTTGTFSGANVLTF. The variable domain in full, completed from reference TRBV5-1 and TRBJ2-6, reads KAGVTQTPRYLIKTRGQQVTLSCSPISGHRSVSWYQQTPGQGLQFLFEYFSETQRNKGNFPGRFSGRQFSNSRSEMNVSTLELGDSALYLCASSTTTGTFSGANVLTFGAGSRLTVL.

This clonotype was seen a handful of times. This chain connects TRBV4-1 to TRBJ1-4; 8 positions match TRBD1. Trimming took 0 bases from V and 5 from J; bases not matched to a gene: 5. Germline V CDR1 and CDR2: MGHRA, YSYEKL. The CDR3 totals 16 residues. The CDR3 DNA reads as TGCGCCAGCAGCCAAGATCGGGACAGGTCGAATGAAAAACTGTTTTTT. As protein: CASSQDRDRSNEKLFF.

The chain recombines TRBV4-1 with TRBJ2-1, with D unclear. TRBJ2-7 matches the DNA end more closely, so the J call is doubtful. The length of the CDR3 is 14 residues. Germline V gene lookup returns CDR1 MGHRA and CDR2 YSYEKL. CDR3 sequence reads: CASSQTRSYNEQYF. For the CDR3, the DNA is TGCGCCAGCAGCCAGACTCGCTCCTACAATGAGCAGTACTTC.

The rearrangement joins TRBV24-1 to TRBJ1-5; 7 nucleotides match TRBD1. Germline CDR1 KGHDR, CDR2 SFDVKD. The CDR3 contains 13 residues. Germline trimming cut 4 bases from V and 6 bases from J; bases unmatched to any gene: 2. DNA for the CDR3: TGTGCCACCAGTGACGCAGGGGGTCAGCCCCAGCATTTT. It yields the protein CATSDAGGQPQHF.

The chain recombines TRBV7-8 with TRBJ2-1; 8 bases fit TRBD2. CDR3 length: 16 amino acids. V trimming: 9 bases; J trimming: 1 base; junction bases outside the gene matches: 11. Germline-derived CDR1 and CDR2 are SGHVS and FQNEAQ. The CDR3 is CASTSKRGNSYNEQFF. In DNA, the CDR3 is TGTGCCAGTACCAGTAAGCGGGGGAATTCCTACAATGAGCAGTTCTTC.

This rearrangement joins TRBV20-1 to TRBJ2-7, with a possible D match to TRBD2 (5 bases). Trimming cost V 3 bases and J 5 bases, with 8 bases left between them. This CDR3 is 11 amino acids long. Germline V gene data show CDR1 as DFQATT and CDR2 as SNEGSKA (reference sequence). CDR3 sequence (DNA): TGCAGTGCTAGTAGGCGGGACGAGCAGTACTTC. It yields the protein CSASRRDEQYF.

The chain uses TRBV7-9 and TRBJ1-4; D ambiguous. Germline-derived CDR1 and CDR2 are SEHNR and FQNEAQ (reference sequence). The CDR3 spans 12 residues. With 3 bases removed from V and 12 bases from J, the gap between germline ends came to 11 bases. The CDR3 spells CASSLDGEELFF. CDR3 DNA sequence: TGTGCCAGCAGCTTGGACGGGGAGGAACTGTTTTTT.

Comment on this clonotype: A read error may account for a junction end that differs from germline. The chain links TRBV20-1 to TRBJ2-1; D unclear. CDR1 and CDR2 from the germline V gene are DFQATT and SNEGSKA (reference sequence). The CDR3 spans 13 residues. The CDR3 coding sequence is TGCAGTGCCCTCTATCAAGGCTACAATAAGCAGTTCTTC. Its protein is CSALYQGYNKQFF.

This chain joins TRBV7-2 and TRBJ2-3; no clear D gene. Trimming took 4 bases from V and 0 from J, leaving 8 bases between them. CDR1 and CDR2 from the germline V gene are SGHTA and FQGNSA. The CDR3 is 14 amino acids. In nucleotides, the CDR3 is TGTGCCAGCAGCTACGACACTAGCACAGATACGCAGTATTTT. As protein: CASSYDTSTDTQYF.